The next 4 T cell receptor beta chains were all read from a single sample in a study of cytomegalovirus exposure and HLA in healthy donors. In the PCR, 60 Vbeta and 13 Jbeta primers were used. Data came from immunoSEQ multiplex PCR; TCRdb stores just in-frame clones and leaves some out. Of 200,000 to 250,000 clones in the sample, 70% to 85% were seen once. The specimen was PBMCs. All receptors come from a woman aged 55-70 years in good health and CMV-seropositive.

This clone appeared a few times. The chain recombines TRBV6-4 with TRBJ1-3; the D gene is possibly TRBD1 (5 bases). The CDR3 sequence is 16 residues long. V lost 2 bases and J 0 bases, leaving 11 bases between the germline ends. Per germline, CDR1 MRHNA and CDR2 SNTAGT. This chain's CDR3 is CASSDRGSLSGNTIYF. DNA for the CDR3: TGTGCCAGCAGTGACCGGGGGAGTCTCTCTGGAAACACCATATATTTT.

The chain has TRBV7-8 and TRBJ1-2; possibly TRBD1 for D (5 bases). Trimming pared 0 bases from V and 4 bases from J, leaving 21 bases between. The CDR3 loop spans 18 amino acids. CDR1 and CDR2 from the germline V gene are SGHVS and FQNEAQ. The CDR3 here is CASSLAVVGTGGTYGYTF. CDR3 sequence (DNA): TGTGCCAGCAGCTTAGCAGTGGTGGGGACTGGGGGGACCTATGGCTACACCTTC. The full variable domain, rest sourced from reference TRBV7-8 and TRBJ1-2, is GAGVSQSPRYKVAKRGQDVALRCDPISGHVSLFWYQQALGQGPEFLTYFQNEAQLDKSGLPSDRFFAERPEGSVSTLKIQRTQQEDSAVYLCASSLAVVGTGGTYGYTFGSGTRLTVV.

This clone came up a few times. The chain links TRBV11-2 to TRBJ2-7, with a weak D call TRBD2 (6 bases). The CDR3 has 14 residues. Germline CDR1 and CDR2: SGHAT and FQNNGV. V was cut by 7 bases and J by 0 bases, with 13 bases left in between. The CDR3 protein is CASTAGRYSYEQYF. The CDR3 DNA follows: TGTGCCAGCACCGCGGGGCGATACTCCTACGAGCAGTACTTC.

The V gene is TRBV6-1, the J gene TRBJ2-5; 10 nucleotides match TRBD1. Trimming removed 5 bases from V and 4 bases from J; junction bases left unmatched: 4. Germline CDR1 is MNHNS and CDR2 is SASEGT. This CDR3 has 14 amino acids. The CDR3 sequence: CASSRDRGVETQYF. In DNA, the CDR3 is TGTGCCAGCAGTAGGGACAGGGGAGTAGAGACCCAGTACTTC.